These T cell receptor beta chains were read from a single sample in a study of shared clonotypes between healthy human individuals. Clones were sequenced by immunoSEQ multiplex PCR, and TCRdb holds only the in-frame ones, with some missing. Here the sample spans millions of clones, roughly 95% being singletons. Sequencing used naive CD4+ T cells sorted from blood. The origin of the receptors is a man younger than 35 in good health. Each CDR3 is given with its conserved first and last residue. The D gene is left open where the match is weak. Not all rows give a size; the values are once, few, many and, for expanded clones, a class.

D gene	clone size	J gene	V gene	CDR3 protein	CDR3 DNA
NA	NA	TRBJ1-3	TRBV7-8	CASSITLESTIYF	TGTGCCAGCAGTATTACTCTGGAAAGCACCATATATTTT
TRBD2	once	TRBJ2-1	TRBV10-2	CATSKLAGGYNEQFF	TGCGCCACCTCAAAACTAGCGGGAGGTTACAATGAGCAGTTCTTC
NA	NA	TRBJ1-1	TRBV30	CAWSGRAKTRNTEAFF	TGTGCCTGGAGCGGCCGGGCAAAGACGAGGAACACTGAAGCTTTCTTT
NA	NA	TRBJ2-1	TRBV27	CASSYGALATYNEQFF	TGTGCCAGCAGTTACGGGGCGCTGGCCACCTACAATGAGCAGTTCTTC
NA	NA	TRBJ1-5	TRBV6-6	CASSYGFNQPQHF	TGTGCCAGCAGTTACGGCTTCAATCAGCCCCAGCATTTT
TRBD2	NA	TRBJ2-7	TRBV19	CASSPWSGRSAYEQYF	TGTGCCAGTAGCCCTTGGAGCGGGAGGAGCGCCTACGAGCAGTACTTC
TRBD2	NA	TRBJ2-3	TRBV5-6	CASSFTSGGHSTDTQYF	TGTGCCAGCAGCTTTACTAGCGGGGGCCATAGCACAGATACGCAGTATTTT
NA	NA	TRBJ1-2	TRBV7-2	CASSQNSGTRVF	TGTGCCAGCAGCCAAAATTCCGGGACACGGGTCTTC
TRBD2	NA	TRBJ2-1	TRBV11-2	CASSLDLGRESRNEQFF	TGTGCCAGCAGCTTAGATCTGGGGAGGGAGTCAAGGAATGAGCAGTTCTTC
NA	once	TRBJ2-1	TRBV9	CASSTGPGGNEQFF	TGTGCCAGCAGCACCGGACCCGGTGGTAATGAGCAGTTCTTC
TRBD2	NA	TRBJ2-2	TRBV11-2	CASSPTGGIGELFF	TGTGCCAGCAGCCCAACGGGGGGAATCGGGGAGCTGTTTTTT
TRBD2	NA	TRBJ2-7	TRBV5-6	CASSLAWGGYEQYF	TGTGCCAGCAGCTTGGCCTGGGGGGGCTACGAGCAGTACTTC
NA	NA	TRBJ2-3	TRBV18	CASSPAMHRTDTQYF	TGTGCCAGCTCACCGGCAATGCACCGCACAGATACGCAGTATTTT
TRBD2	NA	TRBJ2-3	TRBV2	CASSGASGSADTQYF	TGTGCCAGCAGTGGGGCTAGCGGGAGTGCAGATACGCAGTATTTT
NA	NA	TRBJ1-4	TRBV6-1	CASSERGTTTNEKLFF	TGTGCCAGCAGTGAGAGGGGAACAACAACTAATGAAAAACTGTTTTTT
NA	NA	TRBJ2-3	TRBV5-1	CASSLETTSTDTQYF	TGCGCCAGCAGTCTGGAGACTACCTCCACAGATACGCAGTATTTT
TRBD1	NA	TRBJ2-7	TRBV4-1	CASSPPGTGAYEQYF	TGCGCCAGCAGCCCCCCGGGGACAGGGGCCTACGAGCAGTACTTC
TRBD1	NA	TRBJ1-4	TRBV5-6	CASSLITGTGSEKLFF	TGTGCCAGCAGCTTGATTACTGGGACAGGGTCAGAAAAACTGTTTTTT
TRBD2	NA	TRBJ2-7	TRBV11-2	CASSSSRTSGRDPYEQYF	TGTGCCAGCAGCTCTAGCCGTACTAGCGGGAGGGACCCCTACGAGCAGTACTTC
TRBD1	NA	TRBJ2-3	TRBV7-2	CASSLSHGTGIFRDTQYF	TGTGCCAGCAGCTTATCTCACGGGACAGGGATTTTCCGGGATACGCAGTATTTT
TRBD2	NA	TRBJ2-3	TRBV28	CASQRDPTDTQYF	TGTGCCAGTCAGCGGGACCCCACAGATACGCAGTATTTT
NA	NA	TRBJ2-3	TRBV7-2	CASREGLSTDTQYF	TGTGCCAGCAGGGAGGGGCTTAGCACAGATACGCAGTATTTT
TRBD1	NA	TRBJ1-2	TRBV28	CASRPGQGVDDYTF	TGTGCCAGCAGGCCGGGACAGGGGGTAGACGACTACACCTTC
NA	NA	TRBJ1-5	TRBV4-3	CASSQDHNQPQHF	TGCGCCAGCAGCCAAGATCACAATCAGCCCCAGCATTTT
NA	NA	TRBJ2-7	TRBV5-1	CASSLEGNNYEQYF	TGCGCCAGCAGCTTGGAGGGCAACAACTACGAGCAGTACTTC
NA	NA	TRBJ1-4	TRBV5-1	CASGTGTVATNEKLFF	TGCGCCAGCGGAACAGGGACGGTTGCAACTAATGAAAAACTGTTTTTT
TRBD1	NA	TRBJ1-2	TRBV9	CASSAGDRAYGYTF	TGTGCCAGCAGCGCAGGAGACAGGGCCTATGGCTACACCTTC
NA	few	TRBJ2-1	TRBV6-5	CASSYWPSGNEQFF	TGTGCCAGCAGTTACTGGCCGTCGGGCAATGAGCAGTTCTTC
TRBD1	NA	TRBJ1-2	TRBV2	CASSLDRDYGYTF	TGTGCCAGCAGCCTCGACAGGGACTATGGCTACACCTTC
TRBD1	NA	TRBJ2-7	TRBV5-1	CASSSDRELYEQYF	TGCGCCAGCAGCTCCGACAGGGAGCTCTACGAGCAGTACTTC
TRBD2	once	TRBJ2-3	TRBV10-2	CASSGGLAGPPDTQYF	TGCGCCAGCAGTGGGGGACTAGCGGGGCCCCCAGATACGCAGTATTTT
NA	NA	TRBJ1-6	TRBV28	CASSLVSLGNSPLHF	TGTGCCAGCAGTTTAGTCTCATTAGGGAATTCACCCCTCCACTTT
TRBD1	NA	TRBJ1-4	TRBV5-4	CASSNPDPGGEKLFF	TGTGCCAGCAGCAACCCGGACCCAGGGGGTGAAAAACTGTTTTTT